This entry lists 11 T cell receptor beta chains sequenced from one sample in a study of blood T cell repertoires in COVID-19. The assay was immunoSEQ multiplex PCR, and TCRdb's table has in-frame clones only and misses some. The sample carries 300,000 to 450,000 clones, 80% to 90% recorded once. Sequencing used PBMCs or T cells enriched from blood (not recorded which). These receptors were collected from a man between 18 and 29 years old who had recovered from COVID-19.

V and J are TRBV28 and TRBJ2-7; D remains ambiguous. Trimming cost V 4 bases and J 6 bases, with 13 bases left between them. CDR1 is MDHEN, CDR2 SYDVKM, per germline. The length of the CDR3 is 13 residues. This CDR3 is CASSSPGLGEQYF. DNA of the CDR3: TGTGCCAGCAGTTCCCCAGGCCTGGGCGAGCAGTACTTC.

The chain employs TRBV19 and TRBJ1-2; 7 bases are a match to TRBD1. CDR1 and CDR2 (germline): LNHDA, SQIVND (reference sequence). This CDR3 region has 13 residues. J lost 3 bases, V lost 10 bases, and 8 bases had no gene match. The CDR3 bases are TGTGCCACCGACAGGGCGGGGTACTATGGCTACACCTTC. Its translation: CATDRAGYYGYTF.

The chain joins TRBV30 to TRBJ2-1, with a tentative D call TRBD2 (6 bases). The germline V gene has CDR1 GTSNPN and CDR2 SVGIG (reference sequence). The CDR3 runs to 12 residues. Trimming took off 0 bases at V and 9 bases at J, with 9 bases between the two ends. CDR3 residues: CAWSVQRVEQFF. DNA for the CDR3: TGTGCCTGGAGTGTACAGCGGGTTGAGCAGTTCTTC.

This chain joins TRBV19 and TRBJ1-6; D uncertain. The V gene lost 5 bases and the J gene lost 4 bases, with 9 bases spanning the gap. This CDR3 is built from 14 residues. CDR1 and CDR2 from the germline V gene are LNHDA and SQIVND (reference sequence). CDR3 loop: CASSVGGYNSPLHF. The CDR3 coding sequence is TGTGCCAGTAGTGTTGGAGGTTATAATTCACCCCTCCACTTT.

The chain joins TRBV27 to TRBJ2-7, with 11 bases that match TRBD2. The junction had 1 base not matched to a gene; V was cut back by 2 bases and J by 4 bases. Germline loops: CDR1 MNHEY, CDR2 SMNVEV (reference sequence). The CDR3 runs to 14 residues. As DNA, the CDR3 is TGTGCCAGCAGTTTAACTAGCGGGGGTTACGAGCAGTACTTC. Its translation is CASSLTSGGYEQYF.

V gene TRBV28 combines with J gene TRBJ1-2; D is unclear. Germline values: CDR1 MDHEN, CDR2 SYDVKM. The CDR3 covers 12 residues. The V end was cut by 7 bases, the J end by 1 base, with 7 bases between. The CDR3: CASNPGNYGYTF. CDR3 DNA sequence: TGTGCCAGCAACCCGGGTAACTATGGCTACACCTTC.

The J gene is TRBJ2-2, the V gene TRBV4-1; no clear D gene. The germline V gene has CDR1 MGHRA and CDR2 YSYEKL. The CDR3 is made up of 12 amino acids. V was trimmed by 0 bases and J by 8 bases, leaving 4 bases between them. In DNA, the CDR3 is TGCGCCAGCAGCCAAGACAGGGGGGAGCTGTTTTTT. Encoded protein: CASSQDRGELFF.

The chain employs TRBV7-9 and TRBJ1-5; 11 bases align to TRBD1. The CDR3 consists of 15 residues. Germline V CDR1 and CDR2: SEHNR, FQNEAQ (reference sequence). V was pared by 8 bases and J by 6 bases, with 9 bases of the junction left unmatched. CDR3 sequence reads: CASAGTGGSGQPQHF. DNA for the CDR3: TGTGCCAGCGCGGGGACAGGGGGGTCTGGTCAGCCCCAGCATTTT.

This rearrangement joins TRBV27 to TRBJ2-5, with TRBD1 identical over 10 bases. Germline V gene lookup returns CDR1 MNHEY and CDR2 SMNVEV (reference sequence). This CDR3 region has 15 residues. The V and J ends lost 3 bases and 5 bases, in that order; junction bases with no gene match: 6. CDR3 nucleotide sequence: TGTGCCAGCAGTTTTGGGACAGGGGCAGAGGAGACCCAGTACTTC. Translating gives CASSFGTGAEETQYF.

This clone was counted a single time. V gene TRBV6-4 combines with J gene TRBJ1-5; D gene unclear. V lost 11 bases and J lost 7, with 24 bases in between. This CDR3 is 15 amino acids long. Germline V CDR1 and CDR2: MRHNA, SNTAGT. The CDR3, as DNA: TGTGCCCCCCATGGCCCGGGAACCCGCACCCAGCCCCAGCATTTT. Its protein product is CAPHGPGTRTQPQHF.

The V and J genes are TRBV6-5 and TRBJ1-6; 9 bases align to TRBD1. V gave up 2 bases and J gave up 10 bases; unmatched junction bases: 6. Germline values: CDR1 MNHEY, CDR2 SVGAGI. The CDR3 spans 15 residues. CDR3 DNA: TGTGCCAGCAGTTACGGGGGACAGGGTCGCTCACCCCTCCACTTT. It encodes CASSYGGQGRSPLHF.